This TCR beta chain emerged from a study of T cells after yellow fever vaccination. The CDR3 has 15 amino acids. The ends were cut back, 1 base at V and 0 bases at J, with 9 bases in the middle. Germline V gives CDR1 MNHEY, CDR2 SMNVEV (reference sequence). MiXCR, run by TCRdb on the 5' RACE reads, gives a single entry per CDR3 protein. The table includes approximately 250,000 distinct CDR3 sequences, approximately 3.8% detected once. The chain combines TRBV27 with TRBJ1-2; D unresolved. This material consisted of PBMCs, taken 15 days after the yellow fever booster vaccination. This clonotype originated in a man younger than 35 who received the YFV17D yellow fever vaccine. The CDR3 loop is CASSLLLSPNYGYTF. The DNA for the CDR3 is TGTGCCAGCAGTTTATTACTGTCACCTAACTATGGCTACACCTTC.